This T cell receptor (beta chain) came from a study of T cell responses to AZD1222 COVID-19 vaccine. Study-wide results and limits: The study found Spike-specific TCR breadth and depth rose after two AZD1222 doses. Most donors were white British and more were female, and clonal diversity was possibly underestimated.

Germline CDR1 MGHDK, CDR2 SYGVNS. J lost 8 bases, V lost 6 bases, and 12 bases had no gene match. There are 15 residues in the CDR3. Second-dose timings of about 4 or about 12 weeks were pooled. Data came from immunoSEQ multiplex PCR; TCRdb stores just in-frame clones and leaves some out. Found here are some 130,000 clones, roughly 90% of them singletons; the top ten hold approximately 6%. Notes on this clone: The antigen is unknown.

Sequencing was performed on peripheral blood, taken 28 days after the second AZD1222 dose. This chain uses TRBV25-1 with TRBJ1-4; TRBD1 aligns across 7 bases. This clonotype originated in an adult who received the AZD1222 COVID-19 vaccine. The CDR3 DNA sequence: TGTGCCAGCAGCCGGGAAACTCAGGGGGACGAAAAACTGTTTTTT. Translating gives CASSRETQGDEKLFF.